Sequencing of this T cell receptor beta chain was carried out in a study of pediatric ulcerative colitis. Study-level background: Fewer than 10 patients showed pancolitis and two showed left-sided colitis. Regarding the study as a whole: This repertoire reflects total lymphocytes rather than subpopulations like regulatory T cells.

One to two pinch biopsies were taken from the rectum during colonoscopy. The assay was immunoSEQ multiplex PCR, and TCRdb's table has in-frame clones only and misses some. Here the sample spans 30,000 to 40,000 clones, about 81% being singletons. Germline CDR1 KGHSH, CDR2 LQKENI. The CDR3 totals 15 residues. V lost 5 bases and J 0 bases, leaving 11 bases between the germline ends. Comments on this clone: Antigen: not known.

The receptor's source is a boy aged 5-17 years with mild ulcerative colitis. The chain couples TRBV18 to TRBJ2-1; D not resolved. The sample was gut tissue. The CDR3 here is CASSLDGSSYNEQFF. CDR3 DNA: TGTGCCAGCTCATTAGACGGAAGCTCCTACAATGAGCAGTTCTTC.